These 20 T cell receptor beta chains were all obtained from the same sample, sequenced in a study of low-dose radiotherapy and immunotherapy resistance in tumors. TRAV- and TRBV-specific primers were used for first-strand cDNA, which covered alpha and beta chains. The authors ran 15 to 25 PCR cycles to amplify TCRs with a constant-region primer and V-primer adapter. Via MiXCR, TCRdb re-called the reads, giving one row per CDR3 protein. Of around 11,000 distinct CDR3 sequences listed, less than 75% are singletons. These receptors all stem from a human donor with advanced metastatic prostate, ovarian, gallbladder or colorectal cancer (not recorded which). This table probably holds off-target reads from a library built for another chain.

The chain employs TRBV5-1 and TRBJ2-6; D might be TRBD2 (5 bases). The germline V and J ends were trimmed by 7 bases and 2 bases, with 10 bases remaining between them. This CDR3 region has 14 residues. Looked up from germline, CDR1 is SGHRS and CDR2 is YFSETQ. CDR3 sequence: CASRGDAGANVLTF. In DNA, the CDR3 is TGCGCCAGCCGGGGTGACGCTGGGGCCAACGTCCTGACTTTC.

V is TRBV6-1 and J is TRBJ2-7; D gene unclear. Trimming removed 6 bases at V and 3 bases at J, with 15 bases between. Per the germline V gene, CDR1 is MNHNS and CDR2 is SASEGT. The CDR3 is 14 amino acids. The DNA for the CDR3 is TGTGCCAGCAGCGAGGCTAGAGGAGTCTACGAGCAGTACTTC. This sequence encodes CASSEARGVYEQYF.

The rearrangement joins TRBV20-1 to TRBJ2-3; possibly TRBD2 for D (6 bases). Trimming cost V 6 bases and J 2 bases, with 12 bases left between them. Germline V gene data show CDR1 as DFQATT and CDR2 as SNEGSKA (reference sequence). The CDR3 loop spans 13 amino acids. As DNA, the CDR3 is TGCAGTGCCCCGGACTATTTCACAGATACGCAGTATTTT. Translation: CSAPDYFTDTQYF.

The V call is TRBV7-9, the J call TRBJ2-7, with 10 bases that match TRBD1. The germline gives CDR1 SEHNR, CDR2 FQNEAQ (reference sequence). Germline trimming cut 6 bases from V and 2 bases from J; bases unmatched to any gene: 1. The CDR3 spans 13 residues. Here the CDR3 reads CASSDRGPYEQYF. The CDR3, as DNA: TGTGCCAGCAGTGACAGGGGGCCCTACGAGCAGTACTTC.

In DNA form, the CDR3 reads TGTGCCAGCAGCTTAAAGCAGGGGGCTGATTCACCCCTCCACTTT. Amino acid sequence: CASSLKQGADSPLHF. The gene calls are TRBV11-3 and TRBJ1-6, with 8 bases fitting TRBD1. Per the germline V gene, CDR1 is SGHNT and CDR2 is YENEEA. This CDR3 spans 15 amino acids. V lost 2 bases to trimming and J lost 8 bases; unmatched junction nucleotides: 5.

The chain carries TRBV9 and TRBJ1-2; D uncertain. Germline values: CDR1 SGDLS, CDR2 YYNGEE. The CDR3 is 15 residues long. Trimming cost V 6 bases and J 8 bases, with 23 bases left between them. This CDR3 reads CASTEAGTPPEGYTF. DNA for the CDR3: TGTGCCAGCACCGAGGCGGGCACCCCGCCTGAGGGCTACACCTTC.

This clonotype appeared once. The rearrangement links TRBV6-2 or TRBV6-3 to TRBJ1-1; no reliable D call. The CDR3 contains 13 residues. Trimming removed 6 bases from V and 4 bases from J, with 12 bases in between. Germline V gene sequence: CDR1 MNHEY, CDR2 SVGEGT. The CDR3 sequence: CASSRRMGTEAFF. In DNA, the CDR3 is TGTGCCAGCAGCAGACGGATGGGCACTGAAGCTTTCTTT.

The chain has TRBV27 and TRBJ2-5; TRBD1 matches 7 bases. Germline-derived CDR1 and CDR2 are MNHEY and SMNVEV (reference sequence). CDR3 length: 15 residues. The J segment lost 4 bases and the V segment lost 5 bases, leaving 10 bases of the junction unmatched. The CDR3 DNA reads as TGTGCCAGCAGTGACAGACAGGGATACGGAGAGACCCAGTACTTC. Protein: CASSDRQGYGETQYF.

This clonotype was found a few times. The V and J genes are TRBV19 and TRBJ2-5; 12 bases line up with TRBD2. Germline trimming cut 8 bases from V and 7 bases from J; bases unmatched to any gene: 5. The V gene's germline CDR1 is LNHDA and CDR2 SQIVND (reference sequence). This CDR3 region has 13 residues. DNA for the CDR3: TGTGCCAGTGGACAGGGACTAGCGGGGACCCAGTACTTC. Protein product: CASGQGLAGTQYF.

Only one count was recorded for this clonotype. The chain combines TRBV28 with TRBJ2-1; D is perhaps TRBD1 (6 bases). CDR1 is MDHEN and CDR2 is SYDVKM in the germline V gene. The CDR3 spans 14 residues. Trimming removed 2 bases at V and 8 bases at J, with 13 bases between. The CDR3 region is CASSLVQGIDEQFF. The CDR3 DNA reads as TGTGCCAGCAGTTTAGTTCAGGGGATAGATGAGCAGTTCTTC.

The rearrangement uses TRBV12-5 and TRBJ1-1; D is unclear. CDR1 and CDR2 from the germline V gene are LGHNT and FRNRAP. This CDR3 has 14 amino acids. V gave up 2 bases and J gave up 4 bases, with 11 bases separating them. This CDR3 is CASGLSGGTTEAFF. The CDR3 region has the DNA TGTGCTAGTGGTTTGTCCGGAGGAACCACTGAAGCTTTCTTT. Together with reference TRBV12-5 and TRBJ1-1, the CDR3 gives the full variable domain: DARVTQTPRHKVTEMGQEVTMRCQPILGHNTVFWYRQTMMQGLELLAYFRNRAPLDDSGMPKDRFSAEMPDATLATLKIQPSEPRDSAVYFCASGLSGGTTEAFFGQGTRLTVV.

V and J are TRBV3-1 and TRBJ2-1, with D hard to call. V was clipped by 1 base and J by 7 bases, with 5 bases between them. Germline V gene data show CDR1 as LGHDT and CDR2 as YNNKEL (reference sequence). The CDR3 has 12 residues. CDR3 in amino acids: CASSQGWNEQFF. The DNA of the CDR3 is TGTGCCAGCAGCCAAGGATGGAATGAGCAGTTCTTC.

This clonotype was seen more than once but under ten times. The chain combines TRBV28 with TRBJ2-5; 11 nucleotides agree with TRBD2. Germline CDR1 and CDR2: MDHEN and SYDVKM. V lost 2 bases, J lost 2 bases, and 4 bases stayed unmatched. The CDR3 covers 16 residues. CDR3 DNA: TGTGCCAGCAGTTTAGCGGCTAGCGGGGGGCAAGAGACCCAGTACTTC. It yields the protein CASSLAASGGQETQYF.

The chain uses TRBV6-6 and TRBJ2-1; D might be TRBD1 or TRBD2, each matching 5 bases. Germline V gene sequence: CDR1 MNHNY, CDR2 SVGAGI (reference sequence). The length of the CDR3 is 14 residues. Trimming removed 6 bases from V and 5 bases from J, with 14 bases in between. CDR3 amino acids: CASRELRGDNEQFF. The DNA of the CDR3 is TGTGCCAGCAGGGAACTCAGAGGGGACAATGAGCAGTTCTTC.

This clonotype was observed a single time. The J gene is TRBJ2-3, the V gene TRBV6-8; D gene uncertain. The CDR3 covers 12 residues. V lost 5 bases and J 2 bases, leaving 5 bases between the germline ends. Germline loops: CDR1 MNHGY, CDR2 SAAAGT. CDR3 nucleotides: TGTGCCAGCAGTCCCCCCACAGATACGCAGTATTTT. Its protein is CASSPPTDTQYF.

This clonotype was seen once. This chain links TRBV5-1 with TRBJ2-7; TRBD2 matches at 9 bases. The germline CDR1 and CDR2 sequences are SGHRS and YFSETQ. The CDR3 totals 14 residues. With V trimmed by 4 bases and J by 3 bases, 5 bases remained unmatched. The DNA for the CDR3 is TGCGCCAGCAGCACGACTAGCGGAAACTACGAGCAGTACTTC. It codes for CASSTTSGNYEQYF.

This clonotype has a single count. The chain employs TRBV13 and TRBJ2-2; unclear D gene. CDR1 PRHDT and CDR2 FYEKMQ come from the germline V gene (reference sequence). V lost 3 bases and J 1 base, leaving 6 bases between the germline ends. The CDR3 spans 14 residues. The CDR3 loop is CASSFSGNTGELFF. The CDR3 bases are TGTGCCAGCAGCTTTTCCGGGAACACCGGGGAGCTGTTTTTT.

The chain uses TRBV18 and TRBJ1-4, with TRBD1 identical over 7 bases. Germline loops: CDR1 KGHSH, CDR2 LQKENI. Trimming took 3 bases from V and 5 from J; bases not matched to a gene: 15. This CDR3 is 18 amino acids long. This CDR3 reads CASSPKWARDSRNEKLFF. CDR3 DNA sequence: TGTGCCAGCTCACCCAAGTGGGCCAGGGACAGCAGAAATGAAAAACTGTTTTTT. The whole variable domain, filled in from reference TRBV18 and TRBJ1-4, reads NAGVMQNPRHLVRRRGQEARLRCSPMKGHSHVYWYRQLPEEGLKFMVYLQKENIIDESGMPKERFSAEFPKEGPSILRIQQVVRGDSAAYFCASSPKWARDSRNEKLFFGSGTQLSVL.

The chain couples TRBV20-1 to TRBJ1-1; D unclear. This CDR3 is built from 11 residues. Germline V gene data show CDR1 as DFQATT and CDR2 as SNEGSKA (reference sequence). V was clipped by 5 bases and J by 1 base, with 5 bases between them. The CDR3 is CSALKNTEAFF. DNA of the CDR3: TGCAGTGCTTTAAAGAACACTGAAGCTTTCTTT.

The V and J genes are TRBV6-5 and TRBJ2-4; D is perhaps TRBD1 or TRBD2 (6 bases each). Trimming removed 11 bases from V and 1 base from J, with 9 bases in between. CDR1 and CDR2 from the germline V gene are MNHEY and SVGAGI. The CDR3 loop spans 12 amino acids. The chain's CDR3 is CASGAAKNIQYF. In DNA form, the CDR3 reads TGTGCCTCGGGGGCGGCCAAAAACATTCAGTACTTC.